This T cell receptor (beta chain) is drawn from a study of blood T cell repertoires in COVID-19. Study as a whole: Italy, Spain and the United States were the sources of the convalescent and acute COVID-19 samples. T cells, B-cell-depleted T cells, or PBMCs supplied cDNA or gDNA.

CDR3 length: 15 residues. The ends lost 7 bases at V and 6 bases at J; junction bases unmatched: 12. The germline CDR1 and CDR2 sequences are MNHEY and SVGAGI. Methods used by the authors: Cell counts per sample came from amplifying reference gene primers. The protocol was immunoSEQ multiplex PCR, while the TCRdb copy is restricted to in-frame clones and leaves out a portion. The DNA gave D and trimming, while V, J and clone size come from that table. The repertoire holds under 85,000 clones, with approximately 90% as singletons. The sequence was collected from a woman older than 75 with active or convalescent COVID-19. The sample was peripheral blood. The chain is built from TRBV6-5 and TRBJ2-7; 10 nucleotides match TRBD2. CDR3 bases: TGTGCCAGCATCAAGTGGGCTAGCGGGAGAGGCGAGCAGTACTTC. This translates into CASIKWASGRGEQYF.